This entry lists 18 T cell receptor beta chains sequenced from one sample in a study of T cell repertoires in cytomegalovirus infection. In TCRdb, the reads were re-called with MiXCR into one record per CDR3 protein. Of about 150,000 distinct CDR3 sequences detected, around 24% appear once; the ten largest clones hold approximately 9.9%. What was sequenced was PBMCs. All receptors derive from a human donor in good health (CMV status not recorded). Some clones in this sample may be carry-over from other donors' samples.

This clonotype was observed at least ten times. J is TRBJ2-5 and V is TRBV28; D is uncertain. V was clipped by 3 bases and J by 1 base, with 9 bases between them. This CDR3 has 14 amino acids. Germline assignment: CDR1 MDHEN and CDR2 SYDVKM. CDR3 sequence: CASSLGHLQETQYF. The CDR3 DNA is TGTGCCAGCAGTTTGGGTCACCTCCAAGAGACCCAGTACTTC.

The chain links TRBV5-1 to TRBJ1-1; TRBD1 matches at 7 bases. In germline, CDR1 is SGHRS, CDR2 YFSETQ. Germline trimming cut 1 base from V and 5 bases from J; bases unmatched to any gene: 5. This CDR3 spans 14 amino acids. The CDR3 region is CASSLRQGKTEAFF. Here the CDR3 DNA reads TGCGCCAGCAGCTTGAGACAGGGTAAGACTGAAGCTTTCTTT.

The chain employs TRBV7-6 and TRBJ2-1; TRBD1 matches at 7 bases. Germline loops: CDR1 SGHVS, CDR2 FNYEAQ. This CDR3 has 15 residues. Trimming removed 0 bases from V and 11 bases from J; junction bases left unmatched: 10. The CDR3 DNA follows: TGTGCCAGCAGCTTAGCGTGGTCACAGGGACAGAAGCAGTTCTTC. This gives the protein CASSLAWSQGQKQFF.

The sample holds a few counts of this clonotype. The chain joins TRBV10-3 to TRBJ2-7; 7 nucleotides align to TRBD2. J lost 4 bases, V lost 7 bases, and 10 bases had no gene match. The germline V gene has CDR1 ENHRY and CDR2 SYGVKD. There are 14 residues in the CDR3. This CDR3 is CAIKNERGTYEQYF. CDR3 nucleotides: TGTGCCATCAAGAACGAGCGGGGAACATACGAGCAGTACTTC.

In this sample, this clonotype turned up many times. This rearrangement joins TRBV7-8 to TRBJ2-7; 8 bases are a match to TRBD1. This CDR3 comprises 15 residues. Germline CDR1 SGHVS, CDR2 FQNEAQ. V dropped 5 bases and J dropped 2; count of bases not matched to a gene: 8. CDR3 DNA: TGTGCCAGCAGCAGACGAGGGACAGGAGCCTACGAGCAGTACTTC. This codes for CASSRRGTGAYEQYF.

Note on this clonotype: A much larger clone lies a single base off, so this may be a read error. The V and J genes are TRBV18 and TRBJ1-1; D not certain. Germline V CDR1 and CDR2: KGHSH, LQKENI. The CDR3 contains 15 residues. Between the trimmed V and J ends, which lost 2 bases and 2 bases, there was a span of 12 bases. CDR3 loop: CASSPDTNYNTEAFF. The CDR3 DNA sequence: TGTGCCAGCTCACCAGATACCAACTACAACACTGAAGCTTTCTTT.

This clonotype came up a few times. The CDR3 protein is CASGVADTQYF. The CDR3 nucleotides read TGTGCCAGCGGGGTAGCAGATACGCAGTATTTT. The chain couples TRBV7-9 to TRBJ2-3; D is uncertain. This CDR3 region has 11 residues. With 8 bases removed from V and 4 bases from J, the gap between germline ends came to 7 bases. The germline V gene has CDR1 SEHNR and CDR2 FQNEAQ (reference sequence).

The chain uses TRBV6-5 and TRBJ2-7; no clear D gene. Germline V gene data show CDR1 as MNHEY and CDR2 as SVGAGI. Trimming took 0 bases from V and 3 from J, leaving 6 bases between them. CDR3 length: 13 amino acids. The CDR3 loop is CASSYSGSYEQYF. The CDR3, as DNA: TGTGCCAGCAGTTACTCGGGCAGCTACGAGCAGTACTTC.

In this sample, this clonotype turned up many times. The chain is built from TRBV12-3 or TRBV12-4 and TRBJ2-1; D is tentatively TRBD1 or TRBD2 (5 bases each). This CDR3 region has 13 residues. The V end lost 8 bases, the J end lost 9 bases, and 17 bases lay between the germline ends. CDR3 region: CASVGTVGSEQFF. CDR3 bases: TGTGCCAGCGTGGGGACGGTGGGTTCTGAGCAGTTCTTC.

This clonotype was counted only a few times. The chain employs TRBV7-8 and TRBJ1-4; D is possibly TRBD1 (5 bases). Germline-derived CDR1 and CDR2 are SGHVS and FQNEAQ. V was cut by 5 bases and J by 6 bases, with 19 bases left in between. The CDR3 has 16 residues. CDR3 sequence reads: CASSEALSGSHEKLFF. Here the CDR3 DNA reads TGTGCCAGCAGCGAGGCCCTTTCAGGGAGTCATGAAAAACTGTTTTTT.

The chain links TRBV3-1 to TRBJ2-3; possible D gene TRBD1, 6 bases. The CDR3 is made up of 19 amino acids. Germline CDR1 is LGHDT and CDR2 is YNNKEL (reference sequence). V gave up 0 bases and J gave up 0 bases, with 19 bases separating them. The CDR3 DNA reads TGTGCCAGCAGCCAAGAAACGAAGGGGGTCCTTGGTAGCACAGATACGCAGTATTTT. Translating gives CASSQETKGVLGSTDTQYF.

This clonotype was seen a handful of times. The genes are TRBV18 and TRBJ2-1; 8 nucleotides agree with TRBD1. J lost 7 bases, V lost 1 base, and 6 bases had no gene match. Germline CDR1 reads KGHSH; CDR2 reads LQKENI. This CDR3 region has 15 residues. CDR3 DNA: TGTGCCAGCTCACCACTGACAGGGGTGGGGAATGAGCAGTTCTTC. The encoded protein is CASSPLTGVGNEQFF.

V and J are TRBV6-5 and TRBJ1-1, with TRBD1 matching over 8 bases. Looked up from germline, CDR1 is MNHEY and CDR2 is SVGAGI. J gave up 0 bases and V 9 bases, and 9 bases lay outside the gene matches. This CDR3 region has 15 residues. The chain's CDR3 is CARIRGDRMNTEAFF. The CDR3, as DNA: TGTGCCAGAATTCGAGGGGACAGGATGAACACTGAAGCTTTCTTT.

This clonotype was detected a few times. The chain joins TRBV20-1 to TRBJ2-3; unclear D gene. The CDR3 runs to 14 residues. CDR1 DFQATT and CDR2 SNEGSKA come from the germline V gene (reference sequence). V lost 5 bases, J lost 0 bases, and 12 bases lay in between. The CDR3 DNA follows: TGCAGTGCTTGGACGGCCCCTAGCACAGATACGCAGTATTTT. Translated: CSAWTAPSTDTQYF.

This clonotype came up many times. This chain joins TRBV12-3 or TRBV12-4 and TRBJ1-6; D gene unclear. This CDR3 contains 13 residues. V was cut by 2 bases and J by 8 bases, with 7 bases left in between. The CDR3 sequence is CASSLTRDSPLHF. The CDR3, as DNA: TGTGCCAGCAGTTTAACACGCGATTCACCCCTCCACTTT.

There are a few counts of this clonotype. The V gene is TRBV20-1, the J gene TRBJ1-1; 9 bases are a match to TRBD1. The CDR3 runs 14 residues. Germline V gene sequence: CDR1 DFQATT, CDR2 SNEGSKA (reference sequence). V lost 2 bases and J lost 1; bases outside the gene matches: 2. DNA for the CDR3: TGCAGTGCTAGACCGACAGGGGGGAACACTGAAGCTTTCTTT. Protein product: CSARPTGGNTEAFF.

This clonotype was counted many times. The chain carries TRBV7-9 and TRBJ1-4; the D is unclear. Deletions cut 11 bases from V and 8 bases from J, with 18 bases between. Germline V gives CDR1 SEHNR, CDR2 FQNEAQ (reference sequence). This CDR3 region has 13 residues. The CDR3 is CALGREGNEKLFF. The CDR3, as DNA: TGTGCCCTTGGGAGGGAGGGAAACGAAAAACTGTTTTTT.

This clonotype was seen repeatedly, ten times or more. The V and J genes are TRBV7-2 and TRBJ2-7; tentative D call: TRBD2 (5 bases). The V and J ends lost 7 bases and 0 bases respectively, with 16 bases between them. This CDR3 spans 15 amino acids. CDR1 and CDR2 (germline): SGHTA, FQGNSA. In DNA, the CDR3 is TGTGCCAGCACCCTAGGTGGCGGACTCTCCTACGAGCAGTACTTC. Its protein product is CASTLGGGLSYEQYF.